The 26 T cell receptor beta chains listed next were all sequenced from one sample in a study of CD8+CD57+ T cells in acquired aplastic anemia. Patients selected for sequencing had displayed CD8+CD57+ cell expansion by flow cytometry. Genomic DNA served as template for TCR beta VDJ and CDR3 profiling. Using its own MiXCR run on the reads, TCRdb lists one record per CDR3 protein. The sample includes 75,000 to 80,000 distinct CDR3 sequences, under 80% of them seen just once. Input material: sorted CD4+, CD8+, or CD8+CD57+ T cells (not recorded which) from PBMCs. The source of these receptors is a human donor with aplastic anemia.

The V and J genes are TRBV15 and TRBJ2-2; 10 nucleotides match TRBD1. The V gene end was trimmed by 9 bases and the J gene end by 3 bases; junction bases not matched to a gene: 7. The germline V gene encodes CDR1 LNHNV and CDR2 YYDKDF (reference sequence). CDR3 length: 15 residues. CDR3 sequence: CATRTGTGDTGELFF. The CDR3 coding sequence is TGTGCCACAAGAACCGGGACAGGGGACACCGGGGAGCTGTTTTTT.

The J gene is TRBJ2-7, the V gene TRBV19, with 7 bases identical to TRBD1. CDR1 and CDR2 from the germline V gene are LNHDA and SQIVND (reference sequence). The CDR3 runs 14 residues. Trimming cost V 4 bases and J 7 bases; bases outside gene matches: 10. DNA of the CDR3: TGTGCCAGTAGTACTTACAGGGGAAACTGGGAGCAGTACTTC. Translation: CASSTYRGNWEQYF.

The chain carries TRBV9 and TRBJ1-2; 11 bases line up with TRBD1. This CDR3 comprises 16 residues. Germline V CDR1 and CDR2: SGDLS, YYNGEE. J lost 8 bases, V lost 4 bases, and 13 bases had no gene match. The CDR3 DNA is TGTGCCAGCAGCTTAGATAGCGGACAGGGGGCTAACGGCTACACCTTC. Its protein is CASSLDSGQGANGYTF. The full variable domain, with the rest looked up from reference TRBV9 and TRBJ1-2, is DSGVTQTPKHLITATGQRVTLRCSPRSGDLSVYWYQQSLDQGLQFLIQYYNGEERAKGNILERFSAQQFPDLHSELNLSSLELGDSALYFCASSLDSGQGANGYTFGSGTRLTVV.

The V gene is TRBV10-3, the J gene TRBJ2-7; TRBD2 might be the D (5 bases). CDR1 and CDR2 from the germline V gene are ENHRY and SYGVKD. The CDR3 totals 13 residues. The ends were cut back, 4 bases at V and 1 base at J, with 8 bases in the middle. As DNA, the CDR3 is TGTGCCATCAGTGCGTCGGGATCCTACGAGCAGTACTTC. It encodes CAISASGSYEQYF.

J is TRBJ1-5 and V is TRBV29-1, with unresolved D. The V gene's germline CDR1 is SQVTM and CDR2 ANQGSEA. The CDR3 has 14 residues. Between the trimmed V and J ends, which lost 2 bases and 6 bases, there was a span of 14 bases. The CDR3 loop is CSVESNIPSQPQHF. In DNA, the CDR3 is TGCAGCGTTGAATCTAACATTCCCAGTCAGCCCCAGCATTTT.

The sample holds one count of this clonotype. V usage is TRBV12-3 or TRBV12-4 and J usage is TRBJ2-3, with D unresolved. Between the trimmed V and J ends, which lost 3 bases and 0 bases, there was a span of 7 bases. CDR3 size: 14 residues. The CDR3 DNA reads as TGTGCCAGCAGTTTTAAGCCAAGCACAGATACGCAGTATTTT. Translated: CASSFKPSTDTQYF.

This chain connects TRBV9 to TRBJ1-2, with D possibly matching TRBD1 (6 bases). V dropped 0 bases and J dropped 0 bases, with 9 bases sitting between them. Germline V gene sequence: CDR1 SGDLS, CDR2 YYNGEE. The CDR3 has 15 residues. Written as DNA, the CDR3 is TGTGCCAGCAGCGTAGGGGCAGGGGCTAACTATGGCTACACCTTC. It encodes CASSVGAGANYGYTF.

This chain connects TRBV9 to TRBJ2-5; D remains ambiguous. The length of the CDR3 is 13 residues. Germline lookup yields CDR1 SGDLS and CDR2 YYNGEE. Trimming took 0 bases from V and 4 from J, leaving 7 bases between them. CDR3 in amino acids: CASSVGPGETQYF. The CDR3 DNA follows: TGTGCCAGCAGCGTAGGTCCTGGAGAGACCCAGTACTTC. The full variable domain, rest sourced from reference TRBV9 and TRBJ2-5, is DSGVTQTPKHLITATGQRVTLRCSPRSGDLSVYWYQQSLDQGLQFLIQYYNGEERAKGNILERFSAQQFPDLHSELNLSSLELGDSALYFCASSVGPGETQYFGPGTRLLVL.

The CDR3 is CAISESSGANTGELFF. CDR3 DNA: TGTGCCATCAGTGAGTCGAGTGGGGCGAACACCGGGGAGCTGTTTTTT. This chain uses TRBV10-3 with TRBJ2-2; D is unclear. CDR3 length: 16 amino acids. Germline CDR1 reads ENHRY; CDR2 reads SYGVKD. V was shortened by 0 bases and J by 0 bases, with 8 bases between the two germline ends.

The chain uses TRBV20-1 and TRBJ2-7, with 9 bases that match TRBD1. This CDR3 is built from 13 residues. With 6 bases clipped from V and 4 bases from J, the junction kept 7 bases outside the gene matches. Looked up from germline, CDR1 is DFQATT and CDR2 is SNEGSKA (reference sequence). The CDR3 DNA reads TGCAGTGCCGGGACAGGGAATTGGTACGAGCAGTACTTC. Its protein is CSAGTGNWYEQYF.

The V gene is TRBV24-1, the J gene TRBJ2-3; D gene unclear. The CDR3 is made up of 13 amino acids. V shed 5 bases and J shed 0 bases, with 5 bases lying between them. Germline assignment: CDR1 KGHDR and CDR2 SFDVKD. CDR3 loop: CATSAQSTDTQYF. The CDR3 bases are TGTGCCACCAGTGCACAGAGCACAGATACGCAGTATTTT.

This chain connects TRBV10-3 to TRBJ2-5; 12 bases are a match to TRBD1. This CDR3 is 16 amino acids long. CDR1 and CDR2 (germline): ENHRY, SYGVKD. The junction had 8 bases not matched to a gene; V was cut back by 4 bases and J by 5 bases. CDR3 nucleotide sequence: TGTGCCATCAGTGTTGGCGGGACAGGGGGCGTCGAGACCCAGTACTTC. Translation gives CAISVGGTGGVETQYF.

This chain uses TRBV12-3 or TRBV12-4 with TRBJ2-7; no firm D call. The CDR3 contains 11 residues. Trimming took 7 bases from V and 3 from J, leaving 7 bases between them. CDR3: CASKGGYEQYF. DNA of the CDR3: TGTGCCAGCAAAGGCGGCTACGAGCAGTACTTC.

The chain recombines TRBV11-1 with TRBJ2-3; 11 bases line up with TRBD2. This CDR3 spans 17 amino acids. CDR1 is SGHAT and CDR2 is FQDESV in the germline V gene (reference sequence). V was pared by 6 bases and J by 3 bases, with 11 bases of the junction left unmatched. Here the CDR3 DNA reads TGTGCCAGCAGTTCCCGGGTAACTAGCGGGGGTACAGATACGCAGTATTTT. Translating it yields CASSSRVTSGGTDTQYF. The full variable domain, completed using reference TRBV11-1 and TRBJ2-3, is EAEVAQSPRYKITEKSQAVAFWCDPISGHATLYWYRQILGQGPELLVQFQDESVVDDSQLPKDRFSAERLKGVDSTLKIQPAELGDSAMYLCASSSRVTSGGTDTQYFGPGTRLTVL.

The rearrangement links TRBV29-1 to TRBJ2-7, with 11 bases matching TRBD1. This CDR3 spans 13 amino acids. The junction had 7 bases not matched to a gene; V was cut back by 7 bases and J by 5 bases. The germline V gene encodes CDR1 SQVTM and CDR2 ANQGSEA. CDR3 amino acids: CSAYGDRGNEQYF. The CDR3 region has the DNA TGCAGCGCCTACGGGGACAGGGGGAACGAGCAGTACTTC.

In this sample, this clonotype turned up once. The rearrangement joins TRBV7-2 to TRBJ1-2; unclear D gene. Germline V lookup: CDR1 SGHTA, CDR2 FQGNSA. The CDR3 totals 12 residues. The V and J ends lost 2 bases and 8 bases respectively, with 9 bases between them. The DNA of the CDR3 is TGTGCCAGCAGCTTATCCCTGGAGGGCTACACCTTC. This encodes CASSLSLEGYTF.

In nucleotides, the CDR3 is TGTGCCACCAGCCGACCTCGGGACAGGGTTACCGGGGAGCTGTTTTTT. It specifies CATSRPRDRVTGELFF. The V call is TRBV15, the J call TRBJ2-2, with 9 bases identical to TRBD1. With V trimmed by 5 bases and J by 5 bases, 9 bases remained unmatched. This CDR3 has 16 residues. Germline loops: CDR1 LNHNV, CDR2 YYDKDF (reference sequence).

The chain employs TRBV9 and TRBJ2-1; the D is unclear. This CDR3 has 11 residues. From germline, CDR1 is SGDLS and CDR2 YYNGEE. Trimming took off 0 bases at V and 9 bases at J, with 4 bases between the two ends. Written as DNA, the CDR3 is TGTGCCAGCAGCGTAGGGGGTGAGCAGTTCTTC. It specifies CASSVGGEQFF.

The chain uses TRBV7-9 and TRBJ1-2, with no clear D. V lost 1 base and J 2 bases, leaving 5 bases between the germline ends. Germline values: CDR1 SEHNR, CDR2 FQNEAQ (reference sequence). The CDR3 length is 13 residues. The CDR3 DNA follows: TGTGCCAGCAGCTTAGTACAGAACTATGGCTACACCTTC. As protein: CASSLVQNYGYTF. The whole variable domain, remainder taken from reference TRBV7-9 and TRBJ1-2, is DTGVSQNPRHKITKRGQNVTFRCDPISEHNRLYWYRQTLGQGPEFLTYFQNEAQLEKSRLLSDRFSAERPKGSFSTLEIQRTEQGDSAMYLCASSLVQNYGYTFGSGTRLTVV.

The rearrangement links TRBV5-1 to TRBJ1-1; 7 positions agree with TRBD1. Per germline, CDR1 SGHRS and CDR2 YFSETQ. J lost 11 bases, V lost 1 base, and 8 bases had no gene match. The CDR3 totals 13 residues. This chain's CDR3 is CASSLSGGAGAFF. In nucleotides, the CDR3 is TGCGCCAGCAGCTTGTCAGGGGGGGCGGGCGCTTTCTTT.

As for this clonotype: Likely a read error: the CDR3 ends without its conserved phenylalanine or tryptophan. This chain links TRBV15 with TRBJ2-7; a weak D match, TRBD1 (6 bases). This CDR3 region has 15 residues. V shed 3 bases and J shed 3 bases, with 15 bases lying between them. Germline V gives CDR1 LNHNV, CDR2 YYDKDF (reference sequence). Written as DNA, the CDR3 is TGTGCCACCAGCAGCGCAGGACAGCTAGACTACGAGCAGTACCTC. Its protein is CATSSAGQLDYEQYL.

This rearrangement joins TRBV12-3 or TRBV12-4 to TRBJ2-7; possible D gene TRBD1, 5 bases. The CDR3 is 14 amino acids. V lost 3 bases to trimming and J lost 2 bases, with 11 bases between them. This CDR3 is CASSFSGIAYEQYF. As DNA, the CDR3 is TGTGCCAGCAGTTTTTCAGGGATCGCCTACGAGCAGTACTTC.

The DNA for the CDR3 is TGTGCCAGCAGCCCAGGGGGAGGGGTGGGAGCCTACGAGCAGTACTTC. Its translation is CASSPGGGVGAYEQYF. The V call is TRBV4-2, the J call TRBJ2-7, with D tentatively TRBD1 or TRBD2 (7 bases each). This CDR3 is 16 amino acids long. Trimming shortened V by 4 bases and J by 2 bases, and 18 bases separated the two germline ends. Germline V gene sequence: CDR1 LGHNA, CDR2 YNFKEQ.

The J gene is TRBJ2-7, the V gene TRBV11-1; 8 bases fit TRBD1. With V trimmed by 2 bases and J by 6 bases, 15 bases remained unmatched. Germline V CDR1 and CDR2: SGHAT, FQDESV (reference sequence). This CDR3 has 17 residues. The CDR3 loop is CASSLRGSRGQAFEQYF. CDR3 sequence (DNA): TGTGCCAGCAGCTTAAGAGGAAGTCGGGGACAGGCCTTCGAGCAGTACTTC.

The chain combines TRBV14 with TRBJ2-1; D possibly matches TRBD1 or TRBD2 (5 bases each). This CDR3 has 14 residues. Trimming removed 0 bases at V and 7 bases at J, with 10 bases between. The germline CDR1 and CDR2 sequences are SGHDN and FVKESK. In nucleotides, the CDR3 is TGTGCCAGCAGCCAAGAAATCTGGGGGAATGAGCAGTTCTTC. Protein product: CASSQEIWGNEQFF. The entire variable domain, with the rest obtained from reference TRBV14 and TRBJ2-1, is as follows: EAGVTQFPSHSVIEKGQTVTLRCDPISGHDNLYWYRRVMGKEIKFLLHFVKESKQDESGMPNNRFLAERTGGTYSTLKVQPAELEDSGVYFCASSQEIWGNEQFFGPGTRLTVL.

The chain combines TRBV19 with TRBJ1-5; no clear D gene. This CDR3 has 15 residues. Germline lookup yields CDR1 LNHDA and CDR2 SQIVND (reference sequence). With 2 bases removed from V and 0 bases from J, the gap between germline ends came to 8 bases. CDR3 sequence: CASSISADSNQPQHF. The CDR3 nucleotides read TGTGCCAGTAGTATATCGGCAGATAGCAATCAGCCCCAGCATTTT.